Below are 7 T cell receptor beta chains sequenced from a single sample in a study of cytomegalovirus exposure and HLA in healthy donors. Vbeta (60) and Jbeta (13) primers were used in the PCR. Clones were sequenced by immunoSEQ multiplex PCR, and TCRdb holds only the in-frame ones, with some missing. The sample includes roughly 190,000 clones, around three quarters of them seen just once. The sample was PBMCs. These receptors were obtained from a woman aged 50 to 65 in good health and CMV-seronegative.

The genes are TRBV29-1 and TRBJ2-7; 10 nucleotides match TRBD1. The CDR3 has 12 amino acids. Germline V CDR1 and CDR2: SQVTM, ANQGSEA. Losses at the gene ends were 1 base for V and 8 bases for J; bases not matched to a gene: 2. CDR3 sequence: CSVEGTGGQQYF. CDR3 coding DNA: TGCAGCGTTGAAGGGACAGGGGGGCAGCAGTACTTC.

The chain recombines TRBV6-5 with TRBJ2-7, with 8 nucleotides matching TRBD1. Germline V CDR1 and CDR2: MNHEY, SVGAGI. The CDR3 has 16 amino acids. Trimming at V came to 0 bases and at J to 2 bases, leaving 6 bases not matched to a gene. The CDR3 DNA is TGTGCCAGCAGTTACTCGTTTGGACAGGGAACCTACGAGCAGTACTTC. Its translation is CASSYSFGQGTYEQYF.

A note on this clone: A read error may produce the germline difference seen at one junction end. The J gene is TRBJ1-6, the V gene TRBV18, with D hard to call. In germline, CDR1 is KGHSH, CDR2 LQKENI. The CDR3 covers 17 residues. The CDR3 region is CASSPSGVPSHNSPLHF. The CDR3 DNA reads as TGTGCCAGCTCACCGTCCGGAGTCCCCTCCCATAATTCACCCCTCCACTTT.

V gene TRBV7-9 combines with J gene TRBJ2-7; TRBD2 agrees at 11 bases. Trimming took 3 bases from V and 2 from J; bases not matched to a gene: 3. The germline CDR1 and CDR2 sequences are SEHNR and FQNEAQ (reference sequence). This CDR3 is 15 amino acids long. The CDR3 region has the DNA TGTGCCAGCAGCTTTATGACTAGCGGGACCTACGAGCAGTACTTC. Its protein product is CASSFMTSGTYEQYF.

This chain connects TRBV4-1 to TRBJ2-5, with D perhaps matching TRBD1 (6 bases). The ends were cut back, 0 bases at V and 1 base at J, with 12 bases in the middle. Germline V gives CDR1 MGHRA, CDR2 YSYEKL. The CDR3 is 16 residues long. Written as DNA, the CDR3 is TGCGCCAGCAGCCAAGAAAGGGGGTTCATCCAAGAGACCCAGTACTTC. Amino acid sequence: CASSQERGFIQETQYF.

The rearrangement uses TRBV14 and TRBJ1-3; possibly TRBD1 for D (6 bases). Trimming pared 2 bases from V and 7 bases from J, leaving 15 bases between. This CDR3 region has 15 residues. CDR1 and CDR2 (germline): SGHDN, FVKESK. The CDR3 bases are TGTGCCAGCAGCCAAAAACCGGGACACGGGAACACCATATATTTT. Its translation: CASSQKPGHGNTIYF.

The V and J genes are TRBV5-1 and TRBJ1-6, with D hard to call. The CDR3 totals 18 residues. From germline, CDR1 is SGHRS and CDR2 YFSETQ. Trimming pared 4 bases from V and 1 base from J, leaving 18 bases between. CDR3 DNA sequence: TGCGCCAGCAGCCTCGACCTCCGAGGAGGGTCCTATAATTCACCCCTCCACTTT. The encoded protein is CASSLDLRGGSYNSPLHF.